This entry features one T cell receptor (beta chain) sequence. Its antigen has not been determined. No much larger clone is present one base from it, and per-base qualities are unavailable. This record comes from a study of blood T cell repertoires in COVID-19 (dated by TCRdb to 2019 to 2021). Looking at the study overall: Collaborator samples came from the United States, Italy and Spain and covered acute and convalescent phases of COVID-19. The prospective study material was composed of cDNA or gDNA derived from T cells, B-cell-depleted T cells, or PBMCs. The dataset comprised deeply sampled blood TCRbeta repertoires from subjects exposed to, actively infected with, or recovered from COVID-19. A freely available public database, intended as a resource for researchers studying the immune response to SARS-CoV-2, is where the repertoires were released. The samples were drawn from the first 160 participants of the ongoing ImmuneRACE study and from 1,254 subjects provided by 6 global collaborators. The sample metadata nearly always contained a de-identified subject ID, COVID-19 status, age in years and sex. HLA class I and class II types, where available, came from metadata supplied by the sample provider rather than from assay-based typing.

Participants in the prospective study were enrolled through a virtual design, were aged roughly 18 to 100 years, and lived in roughly 24 United States geographic areas. Cohort assignment in the prospective study relied on participant-reported clinical history from a screening survey and a study questionnaire. ImmuneRACE Cohort 3 recovered participants were defined by two consecutive negative NP/OP PCR tests, healthcare professional clearance, or symptom resolution. In the prospective study, mobile phlebotomists collected whole blood, serum and a nasopharyngeal or oropharyngeal swab from each participant. Additional blood draws and questionnaires over an approximately 2-month period could optionally be provided by prospective study participants. Blood samples from the prospective study were shipped frozen or at room temperature prior to DNA extraction. The immunoSEQ Assay, a bias-controlled multiplex PCR, was used to amplify TCRbeta CDR3 regions from genomic DNA. On the study's bioinformatics: Within the assay, amplification of reference gene primers was used to estimate how many nucleated cells each sample contained. To quantify the absolute abundance of each unique TCRbeta CDR3 rearrangement, sequence reads were collapsed and filtered. For each sample, productive Simpson clonality was calculated as the square root of Simpson's diversity index over productive rearrangements. The table was pulled from immuneACCESS by TCRdb, which kept in-frame rearrangements only. Such tables lose some clones; where checked, under half of the loss comes from unresolved V genes, and the rest has no known cause. That table supplies the V and J calls and clone size; D and trimming were determined from the DNA. Within this sample are over 200,000 clones, with 85% of them counted one time only. The ten biggest clones cover 15% to 20% of the sample.

Findings and caveats that apply to the study as a whole: How much clinical and demographic metadata was included differed by source and by participant, and the metadata was provided uncurated.

The TCR was taken from a man aged 40-55 years who had recovered from COVID-19. Sequenced material: PBMCs or T cells enriched from blood (not recorded which).

The bases read TGTGCCAGCAGCTCCGGGACTAGCCTGAACACCGGGGAGCTGTTTTTT. Translation gives CASSSGTSLNTGELFF. The chain is assembled from TRBV7-6 and TRBJ2-2; TRBD2 agrees with 9 junctional bases. The germline V gene encodes CDR1 SGHVS and CDR2 FNYEAQ. The CDR3 sequence holds 16 residues, the cysteine and phenylalanine included. The read is trimmed to its CDR3 DNA, 48 bases read in frame from base 1. V has 4 bases trimmed and J has 1 base trimmed; junction bases matching no gene number 4.